Listed here is a single T cell receptor beta chain. Its antigen is currently unknown. The data were obtained in a study of cytomegalovirus exposure and HLA in healthy donors. General study findings and limits: A later analysis associated 15,000 to 20,000 TCR beta sequences with HLA alleles at a 0.05 false discovery rate. Segments of the TCR beta V type were, in most cases, productive about 87% or about 30% of the time in an earlier analysis. Later, an analysis showed that TCR beta chains associated with HLA were more clonally expanded than others that were equally common.

Both 60 Vbeta primers and 13 Jbeta primers went into the PCR. The repertoire was sequenced with immunoSEQ multiplex PCR; TCRdb's copy has only in-frame clones and lacks some. The sample shows about 140,000 clones, just under 80% of them seen only once. CDR3 length: 15 amino acids. Germline V lookup: CDR1 KGHSH, CDR2 LQKENI. Trimming removed 0 bases at V and 7 bases at J, with 12 bases between. Sequenced sample: PBMCs. This clonotype originated in a man aged 30-40 years in good health and CMV-seronegative. The rearrangement links TRBV18 to TRBJ1-4, with unresolved D. The CDR3 nucleotides are TGTGCCAGCTCACCACCTTGGCCAGAAAGTGAAAAACTGTTTTTT. It codes for CASSPPWPESEKLFF.